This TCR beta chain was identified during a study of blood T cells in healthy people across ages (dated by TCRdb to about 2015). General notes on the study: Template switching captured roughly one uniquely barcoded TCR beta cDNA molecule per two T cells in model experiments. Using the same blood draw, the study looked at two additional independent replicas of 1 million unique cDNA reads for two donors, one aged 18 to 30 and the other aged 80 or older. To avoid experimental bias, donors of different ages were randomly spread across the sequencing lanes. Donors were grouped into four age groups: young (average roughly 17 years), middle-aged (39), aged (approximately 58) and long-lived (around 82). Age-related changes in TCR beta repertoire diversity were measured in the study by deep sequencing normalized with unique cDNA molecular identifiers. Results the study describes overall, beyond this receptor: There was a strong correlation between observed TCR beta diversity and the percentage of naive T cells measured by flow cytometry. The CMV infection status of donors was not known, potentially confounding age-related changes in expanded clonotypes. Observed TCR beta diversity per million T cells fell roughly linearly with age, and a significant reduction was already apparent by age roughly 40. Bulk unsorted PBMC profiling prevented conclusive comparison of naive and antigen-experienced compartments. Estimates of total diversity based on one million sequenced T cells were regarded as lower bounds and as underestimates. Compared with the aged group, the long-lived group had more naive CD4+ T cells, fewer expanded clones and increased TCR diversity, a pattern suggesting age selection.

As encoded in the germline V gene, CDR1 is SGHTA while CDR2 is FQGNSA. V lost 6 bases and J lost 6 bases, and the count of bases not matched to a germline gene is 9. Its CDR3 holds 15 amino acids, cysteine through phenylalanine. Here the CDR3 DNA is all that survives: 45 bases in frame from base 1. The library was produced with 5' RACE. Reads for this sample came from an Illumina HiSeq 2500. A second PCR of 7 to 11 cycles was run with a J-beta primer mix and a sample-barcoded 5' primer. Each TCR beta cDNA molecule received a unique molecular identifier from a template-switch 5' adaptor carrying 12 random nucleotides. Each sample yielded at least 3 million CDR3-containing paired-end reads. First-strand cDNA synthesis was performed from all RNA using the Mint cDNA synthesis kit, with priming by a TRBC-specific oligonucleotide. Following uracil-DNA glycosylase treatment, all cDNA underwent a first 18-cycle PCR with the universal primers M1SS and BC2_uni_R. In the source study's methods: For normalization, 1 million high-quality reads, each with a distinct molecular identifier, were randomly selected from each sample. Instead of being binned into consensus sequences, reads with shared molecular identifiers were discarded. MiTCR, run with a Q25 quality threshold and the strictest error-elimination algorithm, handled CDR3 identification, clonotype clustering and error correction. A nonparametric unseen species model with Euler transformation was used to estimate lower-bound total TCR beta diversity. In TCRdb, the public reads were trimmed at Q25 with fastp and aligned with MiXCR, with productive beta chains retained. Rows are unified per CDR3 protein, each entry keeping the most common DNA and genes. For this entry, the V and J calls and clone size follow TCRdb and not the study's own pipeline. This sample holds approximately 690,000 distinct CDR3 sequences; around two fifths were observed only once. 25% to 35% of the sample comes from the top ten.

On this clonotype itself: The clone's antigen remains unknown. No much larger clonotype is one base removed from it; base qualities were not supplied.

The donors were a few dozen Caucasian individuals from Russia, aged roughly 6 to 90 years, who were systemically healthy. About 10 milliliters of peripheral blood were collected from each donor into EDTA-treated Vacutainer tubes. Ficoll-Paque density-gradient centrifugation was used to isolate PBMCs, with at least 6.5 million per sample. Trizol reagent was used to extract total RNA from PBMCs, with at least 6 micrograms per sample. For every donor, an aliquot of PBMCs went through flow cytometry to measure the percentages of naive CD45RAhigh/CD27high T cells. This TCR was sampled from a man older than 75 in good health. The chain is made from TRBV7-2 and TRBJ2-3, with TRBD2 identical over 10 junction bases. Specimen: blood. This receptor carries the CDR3 CASSRAGGVVDTQYF. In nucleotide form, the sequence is TGTGCCAGCAGTCGAGCGGGAGGGGTAGTTGATACGCAGTATTTT. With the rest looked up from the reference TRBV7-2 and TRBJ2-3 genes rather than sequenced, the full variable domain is GAGVSQSPSNKVTEKGKDVELRCDPISGHTALYWYRQSLGQGLEFLIYFQGNSAPDKSGLPSDRFSAERTGGSVSTLTIQRTQQEDSAVYLCASSRAGGVVDTQYFGPGTRLTVL.